The source of this T cell receptor (beta chain) is a study of blood T cell repertoires in COVID-19. V shed 4 bases, J shed 7 bases, and the junction held 6 bases outside the gene matches. The CDR3 is made up of 13 amino acids. CDR1 and CDR2 (germline): MDHEN, SYDVKM. Clones were read by immunoSEQ multiplex PCR, and TCRdb kept only the in-frame ones, dropping some. Of just under 60,000 clones listed, less than 80% were seen once; the top ten hold less than 10%. Material: peripheral blood. The V gene is TRBV28, the J gene TRBJ2-7; 8 nucleotides match TRBD1. The receptor was derived from a human donor in a cohort sampled during active COVID-19. CDR3 sequence: CASSYQGAREQYF. As DNA, the CDR3 is TGTGCCAGCAGTTACCAGGGGGCGCGGGAGCAGTACTTC.